The 8 T cell receptor beta chains below come from one sample, sequenced in a study of response to subunit inactivated influenza vaccine. TCRdb ran MiXCR on the RT-PCR reads and lists one entry per CDR3 protein. The table records 500,000 to 600,000 distinct CDR3 sequences, around 15% of them present only once. The source was PBMCs from blood, collected about 13 days after vaccination. These receptors were collected from a man aged 50 or older who received an inactivated influenza vaccine.

This clonotype has more than one count but fewer than ten. J is TRBJ2-2 and V is TRBV11-2; D may be TRBD2 (6 bases). CDR3 length: 14 residues. The germline CDR1 and CDR2 sequences are SGHAT and FQNNGV. Trimming removed 7 bases at V and 8 bases at J, with 17 bases between. The CDR3 here is CASTYVRGKGELFF. CDR3 nucleotides: TGTGCCAGCACTTATGTCCGGGGGAAGGGGGAGCTGTTTTTT.

The rearrangement uses TRBV7-9 and TRBJ2-7, with no clear D. V was trimmed by 0 bases and J by 7 bases, leaving 13 bases between them. Germline V lookup: CDR1 SEHNR, CDR2 FQNEAQ (reference sequence). The CDR3 is made up of 14 amino acids. The CDR3 bases are TGTGCCAGCAGCTTAGCGGGCCTGCTGGAAGAGCAGTACTTC. Translated, it gives CASSLAGLLEEQYF.

V usage is TRBV4-2 and J usage is TRBJ1-2; TRBD1 is a possible D gene (6 bases). V was clipped by 2 bases and J by 4 bases, with 8 bases between them. The CDR3 contains 13 residues. Germline values: CDR1 LGHNA, CDR2 YNFKEQ. The CDR3: CASSQRQVYGYTF. The DNA for the CDR3 is TGTGCCAGCAGCCAAAGACAGGTCTATGGCTACACCTTC.

The chain uses TRBV6-5 and TRBJ1-2; 8 positions agree with TRBD1. Germline trimming cut 5 bases from V and 7 bases from J; bases unmatched to any gene: 12. The CDR3 extends over 15 amino acids. Per germline, CDR1 MNHEY and CDR2 SVGAGI. The DNA for the CDR3 is TGTGCCAGCAGTCTACTGACAGGGGACACGAGTGGCTACACCTTC. It yields the protein CASSLLTGDTSGYTF.

The chain links TRBV10-3 to TRBJ2-2; D not resolved. In germline, CDR1 is ENHRY, CDR2 SYGVKD. V lost 0 bases and J lost 2, with 7 bases in between. The CDR3 spans 15 residues. The CDR3 DNA reads TGTGCCATCAGTGAGTCGAGCAGAAACACCGGGGAGCTGTTTTTT. Its translation is CAISESSRNTGELFF.

In this sample, this clonotype turned up a few times. The chain combines TRBV7-2 with TRBJ2-3; 14 bases agree with TRBD2. Germline loops: CDR1 SGHTA, CDR2 FQGNSA. The V gene end was trimmed by 5 bases and the J gene end by 2 bases; junction bases not matched to a gene: 3. The CDR3 loop spans 16 amino acids. CDR3 coding DNA: TGTGCCAGCAGCCAGGGACTAGCGGGAGACACAGATACGCAGTATTTT. This gives the protein CASSQGLAGDTDTQYF.

The V and J genes are TRBV28 and TRBJ1-2, with D unresolved. The CDR3 is 12 residues long. The germline V gene has CDR1 MDHEN and CDR2 SYDVKM. V lost 6 bases and J 0 bases, leaving 5 bases between the germline ends. CDR3 in DNA: TGTGCCAGCAGGTTTGCTAACTATGGCTACACCTTC. It encodes CASRFANYGYTF.

This clonotype was detected a few times. The chain carries TRBV7-9 and TRBJ2-1; 9 bases are shared with TRBD2. Germline trimming cut 6 bases from V and 7 bases from J; bases unmatched to any gene: 13. The germline CDR1 and CDR2 sequences are SEHNR and FQNEAQ (reference sequence). This CDR3 is built from 16 residues. CDR3 bases: TGTGCCAGCAGTCTAACTCTGGCGGGGGGGGCGAATGAGCAGTTCTTC. This codes for CASSLTLAGGANEQFF.